Below, 21 T cell receptor beta chains from the same sample are listed, as sequenced in a study of neurological immune-mediated disorders. One entry per CDR3 protein results from TCRdb running MiXCR on the 5' RACE reads. Of 45,000 to 55,000 distinct CDR3 sequences in the sample, around 3.3% were seen once. The specimen sequenced was PBMCs. The source of these receptors is a man between 40 and 49 years old with multiple sclerosis.

This clonotype has a count of ten or more. The V gene is TRBV21-1, the J gene TRBJ2-1; TRBD1, the table's D call, was not compared with the DNA. TRBV21-1 is a known pseudogene. CDR3 size: 20 residues. The CDR3 DNA sequence: TGTGCCAGCAGCAAAGATCTTGATCGGACACCAAATACCGGATACAATGAGCAGTTCTTC. Translated: CASSKDLDRTPNTGYNEQFF.

This clonotype occurred a few times. One end of the junction is discordant with germline, which a read error may explain. The CDR3 bases are TGCAGTGCTCTTTACAGGGGGTCAGGGGCCAAAGTCCTGACTTTC. Translated, it gives CSALYRGSGAKVLTF. The chain joins TRBV20-1 to TRBJ2-6, with 8 bases that match TRBD1. The length of the CDR3 is 15 residues. Germline assignment: CDR1 DFQATT and CDR2 SNEGSKA (reference sequence).

As to this clonotype: Given a much more abundant clone one base away, this may be a read error. Lacking the conserved final phenylalanine or tryptophan, this CDR3 likely reflects a read error. J is TRBJ2-3 and V is TRBV6-1, with TRBD2 identical over 10 bases. J gave up 4 bases and V 0 bases, and 1 base lay outside the gene matches. The length of the CDR3 is 15 residues. CDR1 is MNHNS, CDR2 SASEGT, per germline. DNA for the CDR3: TGTGCCAGCAGTGAAGCTACTAGCGGGGCAGATACGCAGTATCTT. It specifies CASSEATSGADTQYL.

This clonotype was seen repeatedly, ten times or more. The J gene is TRBJ2-1, the V gene TRBV20-1, with D possibly being TRBD1 or TRBD2 (5 bases each). Germline V gene lookup returns CDR1 DFQATT and CDR2 SNEGSKA (reference sequence). The CDR3 sequence is 15 residues long. The V and J ends lost 0 bases and 3 bases respectively, with 12 bases between them. The CDR3 sequence is CSARDRDGNYNEQFF. CDR3 bases: TGCAGTGCTAGAGACCGGGACGGTAACTACAATGAGCAGTTCTTC.

In this sample, this clonotype turned up many times. DNA for the CDR3: TGTGCCAGCAGTTTGACTAGCGGAAGCTCCTACAATGAGCAGTTCTTC. Residues: CASSLTSGSSYNEQFF. This chain uses TRBV27 with TRBJ2-1, with 9 bases identical to TRBD2. V gave up 3 bases and J gave up 0 bases; unmatched junction bases: 3. Germline values: CDR1 MNHEY, CDR2 SMNVEV (reference sequence). The length of the CDR3 is 16 residues.

This clonotype was found a few times. This sequence may be a read error, since a much larger clone differs from it by one base. The V gene is TRBV27, the J gene TRBJ2-7, with 7 bases fitting TRBD2. Per germline, CDR1 MNHEY and CDR2 SMNVEV (reference sequence). With 3 bases clipped from V and 2 bases from J, the junction kept 7 bases outside the gene matches. CDR3 length: 15 amino acids. The CDR3 is CASSFSGTNTYEQYF. The CDR3 region has the DNA TGTGCCAGCAGTTTTTCCGGGACTAATACCTACGAGCAGTACTTC.

This clonotype came up many times. V is TRBV28 and J is TRBJ2-3; D might be TRBD1 or TRBD2, each matching 5 bases. The length of the CDR3 is 13 residues. The V end lost 7 bases, the J end lost 0 bases, and 8 bases lay between the germline ends. Germline V gene data show CDR1 as MDHEN and CDR2 as SYDVKM. CDR3 loop: CASNGGSTDTQYF. The CDR3 nucleotides are TGTGCCAGCAATGGGGGAAGCACAGATACGCAGTATTTT.

This clonotype was observed at least ten times. The V and J genes are TRBV6-5 and TRBJ1-4; 10 nucleotides align to TRBD1. The V gene's germline CDR1 is MNHEY and CDR2 SVGAGI. The CDR3 is 15 amino acids. J gave up 7 bases and V 2 bases, and 4 bases lay outside the gene matches. CDR3 residues: CASSYRDRGGEKLFF. CDR3 DNA sequence: TGTGCCAGCAGTTACCGGGACAGGGGAGGTGAAAAACTGTTTTTT.

For this clonotype: This may stem from a read error, because a much larger clone lies one nucleotide away. CDR3 amino acids: CSARVRQETQYF. As DNA, the CDR3 is TGCAGTGCTAGAGTCCGTCAAGAGACCCAGTACTTC. The chain recombines TRBV20-1 with TRBJ2-5, with no clear D. Germline V gene sequence: CDR1 DFQATT, CDR2 SNEGSKA (reference sequence). Trimming removed 1 base from V and 2 bases from J, with 5 bases in between. This CDR3 is 12 amino acids long.

This clonotype was recorded a few times. The V and J genes are TRBV6-1 and TRBJ1-2, with 8 bases matching TRBD1. Germline CDR1 is MNHNS and CDR2 is SASEGT. The V and J ends lost 5 bases and 0 bases, in that order; junction bases with no gene match: 5. The CDR3 is 15 amino acids. The DNA of the CDR3 is TGTGCCAGCAGTCCGGGACAGGCTGCTAACTATGGCTACACCTTC. Protein: CASSPGQAANYGYTF.

This clonotype was counted many times. J is TRBJ2-7 and V is TRBV29-1; a possible D gene is TRBD1 (6 bases). The ends were cut back, 7 bases at V and 2 bases at J, with 18 bases in the middle. The CDR3 covers 14 residues. CDR1 and CDR2 (germline): SQVTM, ANQGSEA. The CDR3 DNA sequence: TGCAGCGCCTCTGACAGGTATGGGACCTACGAGCAGTACTTC. It translates to CSASDRYGTYEQYF.

This clonotype has a count of ten or more. The chain is built from TRBV9 and TRBJ1-5, with TRBD1 as a possible D gene (6 bases). The CDR3 covers 15 residues. The V end was cut by 4 bases, the J end by 5 bases, with 16 bases between. Germline CDR1 SGDLS, CDR2 YYNGEE. Here the CDR3 reads CASSQGGGEDQPQHF. The CDR3, as DNA: TGTGCCAGCAGCCAGGGAGGGGGAGAGGATCAGCCCCAGCATTTT.

This clonotype was seen at least ten times. V and J are TRBV5-1 and TRBJ1-6; D not certain. Germline loops: CDR1 SGHRS, CDR2 YFSETQ. The V gene lost 0 bases and the J gene lost 5 bases, with 9 bases spanning the gap. The CDR3 covers 15 residues. The CDR3 DNA sequence: TGCGCCAGCAGCTTGGAAGGACGAGATAATTCACCCCTCCACTTT. It yields the protein CASSLEGRDNSPLHF.

This clonotype was picked up many times. The chain carries TRBV6-5 and TRBJ1-2; D is unresolved. Germline V lookup: CDR1 MNHEY, CDR2 SVGAGI. This CDR3 has 15 residues. Trimming removed 0 bases at V and 2 bases at J, with 10 bases between. In DNA, the CDR3 is TGTGCCAGCAGTTACTCATTCGACTTGAACTATGGCTACACCTTC. Residues: CASSYSFDLNYGYTF.

This clonotype was recorded at least ten times. This rearrangement joins TRBV7-9 to TRBJ1-6; no definite D call. The CDR3 covers 14 residues. The germline CDR1 and CDR2 sequences are SEHNR and FQNEAQ (reference sequence). The V end lost 7 bases, the J end lost 9 bases, and 16 bases lay between the germline ends. The CDR3 protein is CASKEPQLGSPLHF. The DNA of the CDR3 is TGTGCCAGCAAAGAACCGCAGCTCGGTTCACCCCTCCACTTT.

This clonotype was seen more than once but under ten times. This chain connects TRBV27 to TRBJ1-5; D not resolved. V was shortened by 2 bases and J by 6 bases, with 8 bases between the two germline ends. Germline CDR1 and CDR2: MNHEY and SMNVEV (reference sequence). The CDR3 consists of 13 residues. The CDR3 here is CASSLDVGQPQHF. The DNA for the CDR3 is TGTGCCAGCAGTTTAGACGTTGGTCAGCCCCAGCATTTT.

This clonotype was counted ten times or more. The V call is TRBV12-3 or TRBV12-4, the J call TRBJ2-1, with 7 bases matching TRBD2. V dropped 5 bases and J dropped 6; count of bases not matched to a gene: 10. This CDR3 region has 15 residues. The CDR3 DNA reads as TGTGCCAGCAGTCCAATGACTAGCACCCTCAATGAGCAGTTCTTC. Its protein is CASSPMTSTLNEQFF.

The table lists this clonotype with many counts. The J gene is TRBJ1-1, the V gene TRBV6-1; the D is unclear. The CDR3 length is 12 residues. V lost 4 bases and J lost 2, with 5 bases in between. Germline V CDR1 and CDR2: MNHNS, SASEGT. The CDR3 DNA follows: TGTGCCAGCAGTGTATTAAACACTGAAGCTTTCTTT. It is translated as CASSVLNTEAFF.

In its sample, this clonotype was seen many times. The chain employs TRBV29-1 and TRBJ2-1; 7 positions agree with TRBD2. The CDR3 totals 12 residues. V trimming: 6 bases; J trimming: 9 bases; junction bases outside the gene matches: 8. The germline CDR1 and CDR2 sequences are SQVTM and ANQGSEA. This CDR3 reads CSVQPSSGEQFF. The CDR3, as DNA: TGCAGCGTCCAACCCTCTAGCGGTGAGCAGTTCTTC.

This clonotype was observed at least ten times. The chain couples TRBV11-2 to TRBJ2-7; 8 nucleotides match TRBD2. The ends lost 4 bases at V and 0 bases at J; junction bases unmatched: 2. The CDR3 has 14 amino acids. Germline CDR1 and CDR2: SGHAT and FQNNGV. The CDR3 reads CASSSAGVSYEQYF. In nucleotides, the CDR3 is TGTGCCAGCAGCTCAGCGGGGGTCTCCTACGAGCAGTACTTC.

This clonotype was observed at least ten times. V usage is TRBV20-1 and J usage is TRBJ1-5, with D perhaps matching TRBD1 (6 bases). With 1 base removed from V and 6 bases from J, the gap between germline ends came to 10 bases. The CDR3 length is 13 residues. Germline values: CDR1 DFQATT, CDR2 SNEGSKA (reference sequence). CDR3 sequence (DNA): TGCAGTGCTAGAGGGACAGAAGGTCAGCCCCAGCATTTT. Protein sequence: CSARGTEGQPQHF.